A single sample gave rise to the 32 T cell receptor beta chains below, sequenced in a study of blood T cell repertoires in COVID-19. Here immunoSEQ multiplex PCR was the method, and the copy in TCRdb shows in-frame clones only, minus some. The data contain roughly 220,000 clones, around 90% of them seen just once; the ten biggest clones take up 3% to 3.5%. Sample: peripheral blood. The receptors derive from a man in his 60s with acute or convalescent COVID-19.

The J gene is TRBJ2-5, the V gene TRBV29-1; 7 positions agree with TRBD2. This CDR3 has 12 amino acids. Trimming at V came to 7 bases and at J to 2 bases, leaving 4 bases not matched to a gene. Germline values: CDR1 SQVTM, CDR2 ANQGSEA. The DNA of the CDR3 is TGCAGCGCACTAGCGCCTCAAGAGACCCAGTACTTC. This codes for CSALAPQETQYF.

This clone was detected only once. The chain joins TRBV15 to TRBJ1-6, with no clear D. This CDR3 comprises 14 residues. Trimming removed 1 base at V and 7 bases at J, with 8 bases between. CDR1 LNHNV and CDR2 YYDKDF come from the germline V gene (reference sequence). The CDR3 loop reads CATSRVSQNSPLHF. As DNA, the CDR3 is TGTGCCACCAGCAGAGTGTCCCAGAATTCACCCCTCCACTTT.

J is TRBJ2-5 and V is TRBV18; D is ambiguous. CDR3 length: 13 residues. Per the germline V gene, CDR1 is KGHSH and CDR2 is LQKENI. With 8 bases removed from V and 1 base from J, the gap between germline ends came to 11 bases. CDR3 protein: CASHYLPQETQYF. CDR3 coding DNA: TGTGCCAGCCACTACCTTCCCCAAGAGACCCAGTACTTC.

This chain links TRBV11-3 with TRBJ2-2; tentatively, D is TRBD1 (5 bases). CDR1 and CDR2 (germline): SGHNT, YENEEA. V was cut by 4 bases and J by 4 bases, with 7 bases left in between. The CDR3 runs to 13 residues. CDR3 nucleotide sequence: TGTGCCAGCAGCTACGACAGCACCGGGGAGCTGTTTTTT. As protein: CASSYDSTGELFF.

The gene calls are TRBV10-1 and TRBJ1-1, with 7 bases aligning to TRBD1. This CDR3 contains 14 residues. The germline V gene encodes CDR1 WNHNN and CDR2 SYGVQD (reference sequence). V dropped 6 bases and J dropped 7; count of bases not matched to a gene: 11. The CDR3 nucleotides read TGCGCCAGCAGCAGAGGGGGCGGAAAAGATGAAGCTTTCTTT. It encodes CASSRGGGKDEAFF.

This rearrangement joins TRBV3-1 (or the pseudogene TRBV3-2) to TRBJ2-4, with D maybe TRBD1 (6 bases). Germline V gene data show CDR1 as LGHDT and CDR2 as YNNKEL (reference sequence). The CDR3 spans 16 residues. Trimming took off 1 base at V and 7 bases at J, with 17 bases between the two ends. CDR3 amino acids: CASSQAMGPGENIQYF. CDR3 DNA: TGTGCCAGCAGCCAAGCTATGGGGCCAGGGGAGAACATTCAGTACTTC.

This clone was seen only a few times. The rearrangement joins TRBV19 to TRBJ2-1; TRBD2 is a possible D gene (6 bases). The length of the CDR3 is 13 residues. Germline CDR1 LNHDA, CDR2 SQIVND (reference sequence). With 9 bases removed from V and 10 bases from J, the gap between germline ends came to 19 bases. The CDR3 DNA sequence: TGTGCCAGCTGGGCGGGATCCCATAAAGAGCAGTTCTTC. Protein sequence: CASWAGSHKEQFF.

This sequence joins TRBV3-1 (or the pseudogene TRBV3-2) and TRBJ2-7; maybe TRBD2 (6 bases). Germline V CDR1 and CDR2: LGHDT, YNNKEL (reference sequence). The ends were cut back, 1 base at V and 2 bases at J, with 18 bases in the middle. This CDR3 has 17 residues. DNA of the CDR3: TGTGCCAGCAGCCAAGCCGAGCTAGCGAACGCCCCCTACGAGCAGTACTTC. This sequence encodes CASSQAELANAPYEQYF.

In nucleotides, the CDR3 is TGTGCCAGCAACCGGCGTGGGGGGTCGGATACGCAGTATTTT. It is translated as CASNRRGGSDTQYF. The V call is TRBV5-4, the J call TRBJ2-3; a weak D match, TRBD2 (6 bases). The germline V and J ends were trimmed by 6 bases and 6 bases, with 17 bases remaining between them. This CDR3 comprises 14 residues. Germline-derived CDR1 and CDR2 are SGHNT and YYREEE (reference sequence).

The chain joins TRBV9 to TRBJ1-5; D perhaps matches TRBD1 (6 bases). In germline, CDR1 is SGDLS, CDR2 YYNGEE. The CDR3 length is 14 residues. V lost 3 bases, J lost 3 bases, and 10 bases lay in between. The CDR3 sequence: CASSDGQFNQPQHF. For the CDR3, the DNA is TGTGCCAGCAGCGACGGACAGTTCAATCAGCCCCAGCATTTT.

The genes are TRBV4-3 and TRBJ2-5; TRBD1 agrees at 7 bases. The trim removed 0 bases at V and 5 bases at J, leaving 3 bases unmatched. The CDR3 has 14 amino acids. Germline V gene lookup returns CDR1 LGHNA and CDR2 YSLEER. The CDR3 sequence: CASSQEPRGETQYF. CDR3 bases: TGCGCCAGCAGCCAAGAGCCCAGGGGGGAGACCCAGTACTTC.

Here the CDR3 reads CASSPGNTPTPFEKLFF. The CDR3 bases are TGTGCCAGCAGCCCAGGGAACACTCCTACCCCCTTTGAAAAACTGTTTTTT. The chain uses TRBV14 and TRBJ1-4, with a weak D call TRBD1 (5 bases). This CDR3 has 17 amino acids. Germline-derived CDR1 and CDR2 are SGHDN and FVKESK. V was cut by 4 bases and J by 7 bases, with 22 bases left in between.

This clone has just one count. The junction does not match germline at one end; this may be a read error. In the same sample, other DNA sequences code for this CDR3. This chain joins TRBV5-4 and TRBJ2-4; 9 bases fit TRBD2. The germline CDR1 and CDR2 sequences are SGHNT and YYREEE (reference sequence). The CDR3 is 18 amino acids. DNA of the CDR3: TGTGCCAGCAGCCCGGGGGGTAGCGGGGGACTAGCCAAAAACATTCAATACTTC. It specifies CASSPGGSGGLAKNIQYF.

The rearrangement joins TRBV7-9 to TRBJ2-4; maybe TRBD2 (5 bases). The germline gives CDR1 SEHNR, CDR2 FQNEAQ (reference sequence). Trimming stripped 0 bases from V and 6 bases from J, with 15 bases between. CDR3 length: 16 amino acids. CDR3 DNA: TGTGCCAGCAGCTTAGCCCATCCGGGATTGGGAAACATTCAGTACTTC. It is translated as CASSLAHPGLGNIQYF.

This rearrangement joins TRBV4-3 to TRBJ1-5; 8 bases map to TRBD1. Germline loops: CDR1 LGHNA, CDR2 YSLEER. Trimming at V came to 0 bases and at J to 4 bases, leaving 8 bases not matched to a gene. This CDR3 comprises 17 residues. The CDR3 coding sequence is TGCGCCAGCAGCCAAGATAGAACAGGGGGGGGAAATCAGCCCCAGCATTTT. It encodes CASSQDRTGGGNQPQHF.

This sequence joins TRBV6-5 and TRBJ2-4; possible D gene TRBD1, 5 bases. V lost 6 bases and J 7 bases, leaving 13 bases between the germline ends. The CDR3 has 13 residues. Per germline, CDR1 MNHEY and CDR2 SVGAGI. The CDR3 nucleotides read TGTGCCAGCAGCTCAGGGTCCGAGAACATTCAGTACTTC. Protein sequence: CASSSGSENIQYF.

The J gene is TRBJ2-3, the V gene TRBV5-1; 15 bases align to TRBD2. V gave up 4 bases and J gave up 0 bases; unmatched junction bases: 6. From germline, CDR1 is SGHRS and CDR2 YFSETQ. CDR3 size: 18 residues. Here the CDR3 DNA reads TGCGCCAGCAGCACGGGACTAGCGGGGGGTACTAGCACAGATACGCAGTATTTT. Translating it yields CASSTGLAGGTSTDTQYF.

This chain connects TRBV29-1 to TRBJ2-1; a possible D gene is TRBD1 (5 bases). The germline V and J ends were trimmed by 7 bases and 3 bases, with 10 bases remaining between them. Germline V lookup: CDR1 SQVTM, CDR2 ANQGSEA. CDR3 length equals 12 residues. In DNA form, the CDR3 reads TGCAGCGCTCGAGACAGCTACAATGAGCAGTTCTTC. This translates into CSARDSYNEQFF.

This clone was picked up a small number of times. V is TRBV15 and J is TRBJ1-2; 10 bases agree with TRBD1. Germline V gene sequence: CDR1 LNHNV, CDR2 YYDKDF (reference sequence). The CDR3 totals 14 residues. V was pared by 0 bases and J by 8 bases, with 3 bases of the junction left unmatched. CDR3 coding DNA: TGTGCCACCAGCAGAGATGAGACAGGGGGCGGCTACACCTTC. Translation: CATSRDETGGGYTF.

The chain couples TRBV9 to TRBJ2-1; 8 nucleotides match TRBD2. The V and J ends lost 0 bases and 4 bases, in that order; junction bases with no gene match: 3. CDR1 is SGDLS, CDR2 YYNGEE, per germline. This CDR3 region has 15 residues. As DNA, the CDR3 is TGTGCCAGCAGCGTAGCGGCTAGCGGGTACAATGAGCAGTTCTTC. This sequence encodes CASSVAASGYNEQFF. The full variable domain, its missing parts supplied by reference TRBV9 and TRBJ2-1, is DSGVTQTPKHLITATGQRVTLRCSPRSGDLSVYWYQQSLDQGLQFLIQYYNGEERAKGNILERFSAQQFPDLHSELNLSSLELGDSALYFCASSVAASGYNEQFFGPGTRLTVL.

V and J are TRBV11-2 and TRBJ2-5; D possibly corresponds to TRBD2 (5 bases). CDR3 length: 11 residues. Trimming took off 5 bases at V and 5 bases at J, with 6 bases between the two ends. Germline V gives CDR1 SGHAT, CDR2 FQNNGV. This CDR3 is CASSRGETQYF. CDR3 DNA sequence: TGTGCCAGCAGCCGCGGGGAGACCCAGTACTTC.

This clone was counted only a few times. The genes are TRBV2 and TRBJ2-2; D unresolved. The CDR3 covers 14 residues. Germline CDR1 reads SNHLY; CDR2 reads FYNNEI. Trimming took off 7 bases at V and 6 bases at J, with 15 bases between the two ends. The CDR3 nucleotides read TGTGCCAGCAACGAGATGCGGCGGTCCGGGGAGCTGTTTTTT. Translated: CASNEMRRSGELFF. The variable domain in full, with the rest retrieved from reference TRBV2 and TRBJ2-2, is EPEVTQTPSHQVTQMGQEVILRCVPISNHLYFYWYRQILGQKVEFLVSFYNNEISEKSEIFDDQFSVERPDGSNFTLKIRSTKLEDSAMYFCASNEMRRSGELFFGEGSRLTVL.

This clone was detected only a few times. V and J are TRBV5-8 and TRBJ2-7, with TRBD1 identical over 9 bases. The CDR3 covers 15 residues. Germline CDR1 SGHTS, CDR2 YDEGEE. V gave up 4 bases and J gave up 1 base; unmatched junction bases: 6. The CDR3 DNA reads TGTGCCAGCAGCCCCTGGGACAGGGTTTCCTACGAGCAGTACTTC. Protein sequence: CASSPWDRVSYEQYF.

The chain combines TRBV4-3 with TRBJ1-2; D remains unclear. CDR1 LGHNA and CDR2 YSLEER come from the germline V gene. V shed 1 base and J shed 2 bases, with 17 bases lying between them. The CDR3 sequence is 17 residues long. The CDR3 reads CASSQAVGTDANYGYTF. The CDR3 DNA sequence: TGCGCCAGCAGCCAAGCGGTCGGAACAGACGCCAACTATGGCTACACCTTC.

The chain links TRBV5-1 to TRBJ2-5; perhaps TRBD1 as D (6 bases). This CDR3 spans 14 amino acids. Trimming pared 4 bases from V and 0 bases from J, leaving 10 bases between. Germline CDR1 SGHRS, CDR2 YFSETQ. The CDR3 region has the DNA TGCGCCAGCAGCCTGAGGACAGACCAAGAGACCCAGTACTTC. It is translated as CASSLRTDQETQYF.

The CDR3 bases are TGTGCCAGCAGCTCCCAAGCGGGGGCGGGGGAGACCCAGTACTTC. Translation gives CASSSQAGAGETQYF. This chain joins TRBV2 and TRBJ2-5; 8 nucleotides agree with TRBD2. Germline V gene lookup returns CDR1 SNHLY and CDR2 FYNNEI. Unmatched junction bases numbered 11, after V lost 6 bases and J lost 5 bases. This CDR3 has 15 residues.

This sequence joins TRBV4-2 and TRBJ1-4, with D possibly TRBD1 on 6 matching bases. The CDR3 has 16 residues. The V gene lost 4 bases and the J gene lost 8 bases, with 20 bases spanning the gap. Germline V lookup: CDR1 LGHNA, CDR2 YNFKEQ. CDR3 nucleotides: TGTGCCAGCAGCCGCTCCAGCGGGGGCAAACGCGAAAAACTGTTTTTT. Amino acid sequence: CASSRSSGGKREKLFF.

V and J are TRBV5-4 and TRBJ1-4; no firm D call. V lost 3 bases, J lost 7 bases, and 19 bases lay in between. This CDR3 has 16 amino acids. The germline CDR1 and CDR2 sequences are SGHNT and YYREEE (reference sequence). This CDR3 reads CASSSGGEAGIEKLFF. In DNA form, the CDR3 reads TGTGCCAGCAGCTCCGGCGGGGAGGCGGGGATTGAAAAACTGTTTTTT.

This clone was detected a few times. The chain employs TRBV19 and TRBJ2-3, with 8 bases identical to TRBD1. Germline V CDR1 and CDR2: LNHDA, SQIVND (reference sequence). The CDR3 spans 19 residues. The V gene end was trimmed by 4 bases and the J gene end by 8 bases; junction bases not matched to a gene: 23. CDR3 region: CASSNPYPLPGQAQATQYF. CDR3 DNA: TGTGCCAGTAGTAACCCCTATCCCCTTCCGGGACAGGCACAGGCTACGCAGTATTTT.

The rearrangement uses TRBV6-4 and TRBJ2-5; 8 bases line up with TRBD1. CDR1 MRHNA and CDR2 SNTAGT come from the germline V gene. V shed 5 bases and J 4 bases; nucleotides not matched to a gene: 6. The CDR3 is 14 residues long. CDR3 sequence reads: CASSQTGARETQYF. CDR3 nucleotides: TGTGCCAGCAGTCAGACAGGGGCGCGAGAGACCCAGTACTTC.

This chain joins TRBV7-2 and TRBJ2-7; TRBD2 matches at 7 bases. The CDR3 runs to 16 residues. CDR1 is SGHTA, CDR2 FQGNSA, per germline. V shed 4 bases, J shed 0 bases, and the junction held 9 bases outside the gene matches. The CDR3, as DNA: TGTGCCAGCAGCTCAGTCGGCGGGGGAGGCTCCTACGAGCAGTACTTC. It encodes CASSSVGGGGSYEQYF.

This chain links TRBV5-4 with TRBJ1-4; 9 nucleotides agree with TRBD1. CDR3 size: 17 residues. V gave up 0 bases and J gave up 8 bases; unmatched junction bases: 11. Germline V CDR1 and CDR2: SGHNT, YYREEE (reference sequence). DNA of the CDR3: TGTGCCAGCAGCTTGGACAGGGGGCGAGGGTCGGGGGAAAAACTGTTTTTT. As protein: CASSLDRGRGSGEKLFF.